This entry lists 20 T cell receptor beta chains sequenced from one sample in a study of vaccination effects on CD4 cells after COVID-19. No antigen is known for these receptors. Data came from immunoSEQ multiplex PCR; TCRdb stores just in-frame clones and leaves some out. This table holds tens of thousands of clones, over 55% found once. ViraFEST assay sequencing came after antigen-specific CD4+ T cells were expanded with viral peptide pools. Cultured cells yielded isolated CD4+ T cells after 10 to 11 days. The cohort was immunized with two doses of either the BNT162b2 or mRNA-1273 vaccine. This specimen was CD4+ T cells from PBMCs cultured with SARS-CoV-2 spike peptides, taken after COVID-19 vaccination. The source of these receptors is a human donor who received a COVID-19 vaccine.

The chain employs TRBV24-1 and TRBJ2-3; perhaps D is TRBD1 or TRBD2 (5 bases each). In germline, CDR1 is KGHDR, CDR2 SFDVKD. Deletions cut 3 bases from V and 3 bases from J, with 6 bases between. The CDR3 has 13 residues. The CDR3 here is CATSDEGTDTQYF. CDR3 bases: TGTGCCACCAGTGATGAGGGGACAGATACGCAGTATTTT.

This rearrangement joins TRBV11-2 to TRBJ2-2, with 7 bases lining up with TRBD1. Germline V gene lookup returns CDR1 SGHAT and CDR2 FQNNGV. CDR3 length: 17 amino acids. V shed 4 bases, J shed 3 bases, and the junction held 11 bases outside the gene matches. Here the CDR3 DNA reads TGTGCCAGCAGCTATCTACCTAAACAGGGGTACACCGGGGAGCTGTTTTTT. It translates to CASSYLPKQGYTGELFF.

The rearrangement links TRBV5-1 to TRBJ1-2; D is possibly TRBD1 (5 bases). With 0 bases removed from V and 4 bases from J, the gap between germline ends came to 13 bases. The CDR3 consists of 15 residues. Germline lookup yields CDR1 SGHRS and CDR2 YFSETQ. This chain's CDR3 is CASSLAYQGTYGYTF. The CDR3 bases are TGCGCCAGCAGCTTGGCCTATCAGGGCACCTATGGCTACACCTTC.

The chain uses TRBV15 and TRBJ2-4; D not resolved. The V end was cut by 6 bases, the J end by 0 bases, with 12 bases between. Germline lookup yields CDR1 LNHNV and CDR2 YYDKDF (reference sequence). The CDR3 covers 15 residues. The CDR3 coding sequence is TGTGCCACCAGGGGTTCCTTGCTAGCCAAAAACATTCAGTACTTC. This encodes CATRGSLLAKNIQYF.

This clone was seen more than once but under ten times. The V gene is TRBV6-4, the J gene TRBJ2-2, with D unresolved. The CDR3 sequence is 13 residues long. V lost 2 bases and J 3 bases, leaving 4 bases between the germline ends. Germline values: CDR1 MRHNA, CDR2 SNTAGT. The CDR3 reads CASSDRDTGELFF. Here the CDR3 DNA reads TGTGCCAGCAGTGACAGGGACACCGGGGAGCTGTTTTTT.

This clone is medium-sized (0.01 to 0.1%) within its sample. V is TRBV4-1 and J is TRBJ2-7, with TRBD1 matching 8 bases. V was pared by 2 bases and J by 3 bases, with 9 bases of the junction left unmatched. The CDR3 runs to 16 residues. Germline V gene sequence: CDR1 MGHRA, CDR2 YSYEKL. The CDR3 nucleotides are TGCGCCAGCAGCCAACCTGACAGGGGAAATCTCTACGAGCAGTACTTC. This codes for CASSQPDRGNLYEQYF.

The chain is built from TRBV12-3 or TRBV12-4 and TRBJ2-1; D may be TRBD2 (6 bases). There are 13 residues in the CDR3. Trimming took off 9 bases at V and 0 bases at J, with 9 bases between the two ends. This chain's CDR3 is CARASASYNEQFF. In DNA form, the CDR3 reads TGTGCCAGGGCTAGCGCCTCCTACAATGAGCAGTTCTTC.

This clone was detected a few times. This chain uses TRBV15 with TRBJ1-1; D remains ambiguous. V lost 4 bases to trimming and J lost 4 bases, with 10 bases between them. Germline loops: CDR1 LNHNV, CDR2 YYDKDF (reference sequence). The CDR3 spans 13 residues. CDR3 nucleotides: TGTGCCACCAGCACGTCCTCGTCCACTGAAGCTTTCTTT. Its protein is CATSTSSSTEAFF.

The V gene is TRBV5-1, the J gene TRBJ2-3, with D perhaps matching TRBD2 (6 bases). Germline V gene data show CDR1 as SGHRS and CDR2 as YFSETQ. V dropped 2 bases and J dropped 6 bases, with 10 bases sitting between them. There are 13 residues in the CDR3. The CDR3 sequence: CASSFPGEDTQYF. DNA for the CDR3: TGCGCCAGCAGCTTCCCGGGGGAGGATACGCAGTATTTT.

The sample holds one count of this clone. The V call is TRBV3-1 (or the pseudogene TRBV3-2), the J call TRBJ2-3, with D unresolved. The CDR3 is 12 residues long. Looked up from germline, CDR1 is LGHDT and CDR2 is YNNKEL (reference sequence). The germline V and J ends were trimmed by 1 base and 7 bases, with 6 bases remaining between them. As DNA, the CDR3 is TGTGCCAGCAGCCAAGTACCCCATACGCAGTATTTT. Its protein is CASSQVPHTQYF.

This chain uses TRBV4-2 with TRBJ2-5; D may be TRBD1 (6 bases). The CDR3 extends over 19 amino acids. Between the trimmed V and J ends, which lost 7 bases and 2 bases, there was a span of 29 bases. Germline V gene data show CDR1 as LGHNA and CDR2 as YNFKEQ. The CDR3 reads CASIPSRTPNRVRQETQYF. The CDR3 nucleotides are TGTGCCAGCATCCCCTCCCGAACCCCCAACAGGGTCCGGCAAGAGACCCAGTACTTC.

The rearrangement links TRBV7-8 to TRBJ1-5; D is ambiguous. The CDR3 extends over 14 amino acids. Between the trimmed V and J ends, which lost 3 bases and 1 base, there was a span of 7 bases. Germline V lookup: CDR1 SGHVS, CDR2 FQNEAQ. CDR3 residues: CASSLGRSNQPQHF. The CDR3 coding sequence is TGTGCCAGCAGCTTGGGCAGAAGCAATCAGCCCCAGCATTTT.

The rearrangement joins TRBV11-2 to TRBJ1-3; a weak D match, TRBD1 (6 bases). Looked up from germline, CDR1 is SGHAT and CDR2 is FQNNGV. CDR3 size: 14 residues. V was clipped by 5 bases and J by 4 bases, with 12 bases between them. The CDR3 DNA is TGTGCCAGCAGCCTCACAACAGGGGGAAACACCATATATTTT. Its protein is CASSLTTGGNTIYF. The entire variable domain, with the rest obtained from reference TRBV11-2 and TRBJ1-3, is as follows: EAGVAQSPRYKIIEKRQSVAFWCNPISGHATLYWYQQILGQGPKLLIQFQNNGVVDDSQLPKDRFSAERLKGVDSTLKIQPAKLEDSAVYLCASSLTTGGNTIYFGEGSWLTVV.

This clone showed up just once. V gene TRBV28 combines with J gene TRBJ2-1, with 9 bases identical to TRBD2. In germline, CDR1 is MDHEN, CDR2 SYDVKM. V lost 4 bases and J lost 5; bases outside the gene matches: 6. CDR3 length: 15 amino acids. CDR3 DNA: TGTGCCAGCAGTTCCGAAGCGGGGGGTCACAATGAGCAGTTCTTC. Translation: CASSSEAGGHNEQFF.

The rearrangement links TRBV7-9 to TRBJ2-1, with D uncertain. The CDR3 is 15 amino acids. The germline V gene encodes CDR1 SEHNR and CDR2 FQNEAQ (reference sequence). The V end was cut by 6 bases, the J end by 4 bases, with 16 bases between. The CDR3 loop reads CASSPLGRDYNEQFF. CDR3 DNA sequence: TGTGCCAGCAGTCCCTTGGGAAGGGATTACAATGAGCAGTTCTTC.

The count of this clone is one. The chain uses TRBV20-1 and TRBJ1-2; no clear D gene. Germline-derived CDR1 and CDR2 are DFQATT and SNEGSKA (reference sequence). The CDR3 length is 11 residues. DNA of the CDR3: TGCATCACGGCCACTAACTATGGCTACACCTTC. Protein product: CITATNYGYTF.

V and J are TRBV6-2 or TRBV6-3 and TRBJ2-7; no reliable D call. Trimming removed 2 bases at V and 6 bases at J, with 11 bases between. The CDR3 extends over 13 amino acids. Per the germline V gene, CDR1 is MNHEY and CDR2 is SVGEGT. CDR3 DNA sequence: TGTGCCAGCAGTTACGCCATGGTTCGCGAGCAGTACTTC. Residues: CASSYAMVREQYF.

The genes are TRBV7-9 and TRBJ2-1; 9 bases fit TRBD2. The CDR3 extends over 16 amino acids. V dropped 5 bases and J dropped 6; count of bases not matched to a gene: 11. Germline V gene lookup returns CDR1 SEHNR and CDR2 FQNEAQ (reference sequence). The CDR3 reads CASSPLAGKGSNEQFF. The CDR3 nucleotides are TGTGCCAGCAGCCCTCTAGCGGGAAAGGGGAGCAATGAGCAGTTCTTC. The full variable domain, its missing parts supplied by reference TRBV7-9 and TRBJ2-1, is DTGVSQNPRHKITKRGQNVTFRCDPISEHNRLYWYRQTLGQGPEFLTYFQNEAQLEKSRLLSDRFSAERPKGSFSTLEIQRTEQGDSAMYLCASSPLAGKGSNEQFFGPGTRLTVL.

V and J are TRBV5-1 and TRBJ2-2; D gene ambiguous. The CDR3 spans 14 residues. Germline V CDR1 and CDR2: SGHRS, YFSETQ. The V end lost 0 bases, the J end lost 3 bases, and 6 bases lay between the germline ends. Here the CDR3 reads CASSLGSYTGELFF. Written as DNA, the CDR3 is TGCGCCAGCAGCTTGGGCTCTTACACCGGGGAGCTGTTTTTT.

The chain couples TRBV13 to TRBJ1-5, with D unresolved. Looked up from germline, CDR1 is PRHDT and CDR2 is FYEKMQ (reference sequence). The germline V and J ends were trimmed by 3 bases and 1 base, with 7 bases remaining between them. The length of the CDR3 is 14 residues. The CDR3 here is CASSFGRSNQPQHF. As DNA, the CDR3 is TGTGCCAGCAGCTTCGGCCGGAGCAATCAGCCCCAGCATTTT.